The rows below give T cell receptor beta chains drawn from one sample of a study of T-cell reconstitution after alpha-beta-depleted transplantation in children. TCRdb recomputed calls from the PCR reads with MiXCR, one row per CDR3 protein. The sample contains just over 950,000 distinct CDR3 sequences, about 30% of which appear only once. The source material was PBMCs, mostly from graft donor cells, sampled 360 days after TCRalphabeta/CD19-depleted stem cell transplant. The source of these receptors is a boy under two years old who had a stem cell transplant for SCID, so the T cells may come from the graft donor. Both conserved end residues are part of each CDR3. Each record gives: clone size, J gene, CDR3 length, V gene, D gene, CDR3 protein, CDR3 DNA. D genes are given only for firm matches. Expanded clones get a size class; other rows say once, few or many, or leave the size out.

size: -
J: TRBJ2-3
length: 16
V: TRBV15
D: TRBD2
CDR3: CATSRESSGWTDTQYF
DNA: TGTGCCACCAGCAGAGAATCTAGCGGGTGGACAGATACGCAGTATTTT

size: -
J: TRBJ1-5
length: 13
V: TRBV13
D: -
CDR3: CASSFRVNQPQHF
DNA: TGTGCCAGCAGCTTCCGGGTGAATCAGCCCCAGCATTTT

size: few
J: TRBJ2-1
length: 14
V: TRBV28
D: TRBD1
CDR3: CASRTGTGSNEQFF
DNA: TGTGCCAGCAGGACCGGGACAGGGAGCAATGAGCAGTTCTTC

size: few
J: TRBJ1-5
length: 14
V: TRBV28
D: -
CDR3: CASSFSWGNQPQHF
DNA: TGTGCCAGCAGTTTCTCTTGGGGCAATCAGCCCCAGCATTTT

size: -
J: TRBJ2-2
length: 16
V: TRBV5-1
D: -
CDR3: CASSLDEGTNTGELFF
DNA: TGCGCCAGCAGCTTGGACGAGGGAACGAACACCGGGGAGCTGTTTTTT

size: -
J: TRBJ2-7
length: 13
V: TRBV5-6
D: -
CDR3: CASSAARDYEQYF
DNA: TGTGCCAGCAGCGCAGCAAGGGACTACGAGCAGTACTTC

size: few
J: TRBJ2-7
length: 15
V: TRBV6-5
D: -
CDR3: CASSRGQEGPYEQYF
DNA: TGTGCCAGCAGCCGCGGACAGGAGGGCCCCTACGAGCAGTACTTC

size: few
J: TRBJ2-1
length: 16
V: TRBV24-1
D: -
CDR3: CATSDLGAAHYNEQFF
DNA: TGTGCCACCAGTGATTTGGGCGCGGCCCACTACAATGAGCAGTTCTTC

size: once
J: TRBJ2-7
length: 17
V: TRBV6-1
D: TRBD1
CDR3: CASSARPPGDSPYEQYF
DNA: TGTGCCAGCAGTGCACGACCCCCTGGGGACAGTCCCTACGAGCAGTACTTC

size: few
J: TRBJ2-2
length: 16
V: TRBV27
D: -
CDR3: CASSLSSWLPAGELFF
DNA: TGTGCCAGCAGTTTATCGAGTTGGCTCCCTGCGGGGGAGCTGTTTTTT

size: -
J: TRBJ1-4
length: 15
V: TRBV27
D: -
CDR3: CASSSGSGVGEKLFF
DNA: TGTGCCAGCAGTTCCGGGTCGGGTGTTGGTGAAAAACTGTTTTTT

size: -
J: TRBJ2-5
length: 13
V: TRBV29-1
D: -
CDR3: CSASWGSKETQYF
DNA: TGCAGCGCCTCTTGGGGCTCCAAAGAGACCCAGTACTTC

size: few
J: TRBJ2-1
length: 16
V: TRBV12-5
D: TRBD2
CDR3: CASGRSGGASGNEQFF
DNA: TGTGCTAGTGGCCGTAGCGGGGGGGCCTCGGGCAATGAGCAGTTCTTC

size: few
J: TRBJ1-5
length: 15
V: TRBV7-2
D: -
CDR3: CASSLGGVRNQPQHF
DNA: TGTGCCAGCAGCTTAGGGGGGGTCCGCAATCAGCCCCAGCATTTT

size: few
J: TRBJ1-2
length: 17
V: TRBV7-2
D: TRBD1
CDR3: CASSSGLSGTGGSGYTF
DNA: TGTGCCAGCAGCTCCGGGCTTTCCGGGACAGGGGGCTCTGGCTACACCTTC

size: -
J: TRBJ2-4
length: 18
V: TRBV11-2
D: -
CDR3: CASSPPGRSPLAKNIQYF
DNA: TGTGCCAGCAGCCCCCCGGGCAGGAGCCCTCTAGCCAAAAACATTCAGTACTTC

size: -
J: TRBJ2-1
length: 16
V: TRBV5-1
D: -
CDR3: CASSTISGLSHNEQFF
DNA: TGCGCCAGCAGCACCATTAGCGGCCTGTCCCACAATGAGCAGTTCTTC

size: -
J: TRBJ2-5
length: 13
V: TRBV29-1
D: -
CDR3: CSVDPGLSETQYF
DNA: TGCAGCGTTGACCCCGGGCTATCTGAGACCCAGTACTTC

size: -
J: TRBJ2-7
length: 13
V: TRBV29-1
D: -
CDR3: CSVAGDTDYEQYF
DNA: TGCAGCGTTGCGGGTGACACCGACTACGAGCAGTACTTC

size: few
J: TRBJ2-1
length: 15
V: TRBV5-1
D: -
CDR3: CASSLDEGGYNEQFF
DNA: TGCGCCAGCAGCTTGGATGAAGGGGGATACAATGAGCAGTTCTTC

size: few
J: TRBJ2-1
length: 12
V: TRBV20-1
D: -
CDR3: CSARARHNEQFF
DNA: TGCAGTGCCCGGGCCCGACACAATGAGCAGTTCTTC

size: few
J: TRBJ1-1
length: 12
V: TRBV20-1
D: -
CDR3: CSAGPWNTEAFF
DNA: TGCAGTGCAGGACCCTGGAACACTGAAGCTTTCTTT

size: few
J: TRBJ2-2
length: 14
V: TRBV12-3/TRBV12-4
D: -
CDR3: CASSLGTPTGELFF
DNA: TGTGCCAGCAGTTTAGGTACACCGACCGGGGAGCTGTTTTTT

size: many
J: TRBJ1-1
length: 14
V: TRBV9
D: -
CDR3: CASSVVGDNSEAFF
DNA: TGTGCCAGCAGCGTAGTGGGAGACAACTCTGAAGCTTTCTTT

size: few
J: TRBJ2-7
length: 12
V: TRBV20-1
D: -
CDR3: CSVAGSIYEQYF
DNA: TGCAGTGTCGCAGGTAGCATCTACGAGCAGTACTTC

size: few
J: TRBJ2-7
length: 11
V: TRBV12-3/TRBV12-4
D: -
CDR3: CASSSSHEQYF
DNA: TGTGCCAGCAGTTCCTCGCACGAGCAGTACTTC

size: -
J: TRBJ1-5
length: 17
V: TRBV4-1
D: TRBD1
CDR3: CASSQDGTGGRSQPQHF
DNA: TGCGCCAGCAGCCAAGATGGAACAGGGGGCAGGAGTCAGCCCCAGCATTTT

size: -
J: TRBJ2-7
length: 16
V: TRBV7-6
D: TRBD2
CDR3: CASSSSGGLNFYEQYF
DNA: TGTGCCAGCAGCTCAAGCGGGGGGTTAAACTTCTACGAGCAGTACTTC

size: few
J: TRBJ2-7
length: 14
V: TRBV20-1
D: -
CDR3: CSARVGGVTYEQYF
DNA: TGCAGTGCTAGAGTCGGCGGGGTAACATACGAGCAGTACTTC

size: many
J: TRBJ1-6
length: 15
V: TRBV28
D: TRBD1
CDR3: CASSPDRGGNSPLHF
DNA: TGTGCCAGCAGCCCAGACAGGGGAGGGAATTCACCCCTCCACTTT

size: -
J: TRBJ1-4
length: 12
V: TRBV10-2
D: -
CDR3: CASGAREEKLFF
DNA: TGCGCCAGCGGGGCCCGGGAGGAAAAACTGTTTTTT

size: -
J: TRBJ2-1
length: 15
V: TRBV25-1
D: TRBD1
CDR3: CASIRTGAEGNEQFF
DNA: TGTGCCAGCATCCGGACAGGGGCGGAGGGTAATGAGCAGTTCTTC

size: -
J: TRBJ2-5
length: 14
V: TRBV20-1
D: TRBD1
CDR3: CSARRQGVSETQYF
DNA: TGCAGTGCTAGAAGACAGGGGGTGTCAGAGACCCAGTACTTC

size: -
J: TRBJ1-6
length: 15
V: TRBV6-5
D: -
CDR3: CASSWNGNLPSPLHF
DNA: TGTGCCAGCAGTTGGAATGGCAATCTGCCTTCACCCCTCCACTTT

size: -
J: TRBJ2-4
length: 15
V: TRBV6-1
D: -
CDR3: CASSPGSVGKNIQYF
DNA: TGTGCCAGCAGTCCAGGGTCAGTGGGGAAAAACATTCAGTACTTC

size: -
J: TRBJ2-1
length: 12
V: TRBV5-1
D: -
CDR3: CASSITSLEQFF
DNA: TGCGCCAGCAGCATCACTAGTTTGGAGCAGTTCTTC

size: -
J: TRBJ2-1
length: 16
V: TRBV7-9
D: -
CDR3: CASSLAERPSYNEQFF
DNA: TGTGCCAGCAGCTTAGCTGAGCGGCCTTCCTACAATGAGCAGTTCTTC

size: -
J: TRBJ2-5
length: 16
V: TRBV7-8
D: -
CDR3: CASSPASLRAQETQYF
DNA: TGTGCCAGCAGCCCCGCTTCCTTGAGGGCACAAGAGACCCAGTACTTC

size: few
J: TRBJ2-7
length: 15
V: TRBV5-6
D: -
CDR3: CASSLAVGASYEQYF
DNA: TGTGCCAGCAGCTTGGCCGTCGGAGCTTCCTACGAGCAGTACTTC

size: -
J: TRBJ1-1
length: 15
V: TRBV5-1
D: TRBD1
CDR3: CASSPETGINTEAFF
DNA: TGCGCCAGCAGCCCCGAGACAGGGATCAACACTGAAGCTTTCTTT

size: few
J: TRBJ2-1
length: 14
V: TRBV5-1
D: -
CDR3: CASSLPTGHNEQFF
DNA: TGCGCCAGCAGTCTCCCGACAGGCCACAATGAGCAGTTCTTC